This is a list of T cell receptor beta chains from one sample in a study of blood T cell repertoires in COVID-19. Profiled with immunoSEQ multiplex PCR; TCRdb holds only in-frame clones, not every one. The table includes 250,000 or so clones, around 89% detected once. Sequencing was carried out using PBMCs or T cells enriched from blood (not recorded which). These receptors all stem from a man aged 40-50 years who had recovered from COVID-19. Each CDR3 is given with its conserved first and last residue. A D gene is named only where the DNA matches it firmly. Where a row states a size, it is once, few, many or the class of an expanded clone; other rows omit it.

D: -
J: TRBJ2-1
size: -
V: TRBV6-5
CDR3: CASTPYSYNEQFF
DNA: TGTGCCAGCACCCCTTACTCCTACAATGAGCAGTTCTTC

D: TRBD1
J: TRBJ1-4
size: once
V: TRBV5-1
CDR3: CASSLSTGQAEKLFF
DNA: TGCGCCAGCAGCTTGTCGACAGGGCAAGCTGAAAAACTGTTTTTT

D: -
J: TRBJ2-7
size: -
V: TRBV7-8
CDR3: CASSPRRDSPAYEQYF
DNA: TGTGCCAGCAGCCCACGCCGGGACTCCCCCGCCTACGAGCAGTACTTC

D: -
J: TRBJ1-4
size: few
V: TRBV4-1
CDR3: CASSQGYLQGGEKLFF
DNA: TGCGCCAGCAGCCAAGGGTATCTACAGGGTGGGGAAAAACTGTTTTTT

D: -
J: TRBJ1-2
size: -
V: TRBV11-3
CDR3: CASSPGSGVSGYTF
DNA: TGTGCCAGCAGCCCAGGGTCGGGGGTCAGCGGCTACACCTTC

D: -
J: TRBJ1-6
size: -
V: TRBV4-2
CDR3: CASSQGIVDRERGNSPLHF
DNA: TGTGCCAGCAGCCAAGGGATTGTCGATCGCGAAAGGGGTAATTCACCCCTCCACTTT

D: TRBD1
J: TRBJ2-1
size: -
V: TRBV10-3
CDR3: CAISESTGAHNEQFF
DNA: TGTGCCATCAGTGAGTCGACAGGGGCGCACAATGAGCAGTTCTTC

D: TRBD1
J: TRBJ1-5
size: -
V: TRBV19
CDR3: CASSIWTGDQPQHF
DNA: TGTGCCAGTAGTATTTGGACAGGGGATCAGCCCCAGCATTTT

D: -
J: TRBJ1-5
size: once
V: TRBV2
CDR3: CASTEGGTNQPQHF
DNA: TGTGCCAGCACCGAGGGGGGGACCAATCAGCCCCAGCATTTT

D: -
J: TRBJ2-1
size: -
V: TRBV9
CDR3: CASSVAGSYNEQFF
DNA: TGTGCCAGCAGCGTAGCAGGGTCCTACAATGAGCAGTTCTTC

D: -
J: TRBJ2-2
size: -
V: TRBV3-1/TRBV3-2
CDR3: CASSQVLGGWSGELFF
DNA: TGTGCCAGCAGCCAAGTTCTAGGGGGTTGGTCCGGGGAGCTGTTTTTT

D: TRBD1
J: TRBJ2-5
size: -
V: TRBV19
CDR3: CASSMDRGETQYF
DNA: TGTGCCAGTAGTATGGACAGGGGAGAGACCCAGTACTTC

D: -
J: TRBJ2-7
size: -
V: TRBV19
CDR3: CASSIRSSSGSEQYF
DNA: TGTGCCAGTAGTATAAGGTCCTCGAGCGGTAGCGAGCAGTACTTC

D: -
J: TRBJ2-7
size: once
V: TRBV15
CDR3: CATEGDRAEQYF
DNA: TGTGCCACCGAAGGGGATCGTGCCGAGCAGTACTTC

D: TRBD1
J: TRBJ2-1
size: -
V: TRBV11-2
CDR3: CASSFGQGADEQFF
DNA: TGTGCCAGCAGCTTTGGTCAGGGGGCGGATGAGCAGTTCTTC

D: -
J: TRBJ1-2
size: -
V: TRBV14
CDR3: CASSRLDTYTF
DNA: TGTGCCAGCAGCCGATTAGATACCTACACCTTC

D: TRBD1
J: TRBJ1-2
size: once
V: TRBV6-4
CDR3: CASSETPGQGVGGYTF
DNA: TGTGCCAGCAGTGAGACTCCGGGACAGGGGGTGGGCGGCTACACCTTC

D: -
J: TRBJ2-3
size: -
V: TRBV19
CDR3: CASKSAGAPRRTDTQYF
DNA: TGTGCCAGTAAGTCTGCGGGGGCGCCCCGACGCACAGATACGCAGTATTTT

D: TRBD2
J: TRBJ2-2
size: -
V: TRBV4-1
CDR3: CASSQSAGGFAGELFF
DNA: TGCGCCAGCAGCCAGTCAGCGGGGGGCTTCGCCGGGGAGCTGTTTTTT

D: -
J: TRBJ1-1
size: -
V: TRBV9
CDR3: CASSVQVNTEAFF
DNA: TGTGCCAGCAGCGTTCAGGTCAACACTGAAGCTTTCTTT

D: TRBD1
J: TRBJ1-1
size: -
V: TRBV19
CDR3: CASSRNRGGGPEAFF
DNA: TGTGCCAGTAGTCGTAACAGGGGTGGGGGCCCTGAAGCTTTCTTT

D: TRBD2
J: TRBJ2-1
size: -
V: TRBV18
CDR3: CASSTPPGGYTDEQFF
DNA: TGTGCCAGCTCAACCCCCCCCGGGGGGTATACTGATGAGCAGTTCTTC

D: TRBD2
J: TRBJ2-3
size: -
V: TRBV5-1
CDR3: CASSLGLAGAISTDTQYF
DNA: TGCGCCAGCAGCTTAGGACTAGCGGGAGCGATTAGCACAGATACGCAGTATTTT

D: TRBD1
J: TRBJ1-6
size: -
V: TRBV7-9
CDR3: CASIQGAGFSPLHF
DNA: TGTGCCAGCATACAGGGGGCGGGTTTCTCACCCCTCCACTTT

D: TRBD1
J: TRBJ1-5
size: -
V: TRBV6-4
CDR3: CASSDLGQGPNQPQHF
DNA: TGTGCCAGCAGTGACCTAGGACAGGGACCCAATCAGCCCCAGCATTTT

D: -
J: TRBJ1-5
size: once
V: TRBV12-3/TRBV12-4
CDR3: CASSFSANQPQHF
DNA: TGTGCCAGCAGTTTCAGTGCTAATCAGCCCCAGCATTTT

D: -
J: TRBJ2-2
size: -
V: TRBV28
CDR3: CASSVFAGELFF
DNA: TGTGCCAGCAGTGTTTTCGCCGGGGAGCTGTTTTTT

D: -
J: TRBJ2-6
size: once
V: TRBV7-9
CDR3: CASSSRSSGANVLTF
DNA: TGTGCCAGCAGCTCCCGGAGCTCTGGGGCCAACGTCCTGACTTTC

D: TRBD1
J: TRBJ1-1
size: -
V: TRBV5-1
CDR3: CASSPDRVNTEAFF
DNA: TGCGCCAGCAGCCCGGACAGGGTTAACACTGAAGCTTTCTTT

D: -
J: TRBJ2-7
size: -
V: TRBV11-2
CDR3: CASSWSRRGPTYEQYF
DNA: TGTGCCAGCAGCTGGTCTCGCAGGGGACCAACCTACGAGCAGTACTTC

D: TRBD1
J: TRBJ1-1
size: once
V: TRBV2
CDR3: CASSVPGQGLNTEAFF
DNA: TGTGCCAGCAGTGTACCGGGACAGGGATTAAACACTGAAGCTTTCTTT

D: -
J: TRBJ2-7
size: few
V: TRBV28
CDR3: CASGKYREWDEQYF
DNA: TGTGCCAGCGGGAAATACAGGGAATGGGACGAGCAGTACTTC

D: -
J: TRBJ2-7
size: -
V: TRBV21-1
CDR3: CASSKQYYEQYF
DNA: TGTGCCAGCAGCAAACAGTACTACGAGCAGTACTTC

D: -
J: TRBJ2-7
size: -
V: TRBV6-5
CDR3: CASSYSTNQAYEQYF
DNA: TGTGCCAGCAGTTACTCGACTAACCAAGCCTACGAGCAGTACTTC

D: TRBD1
J: TRBJ2-2
size: once
V: TRBV28
CDR3: CASSFGQGVIGELFF
DNA: TGTGCCAGCAGTTTCGGACAGGGGGTGATCGGGGAGCTGTTTTTT

D: TRBD2
J: TRBJ2-1
size: -
V: TRBV5-8
CDR3: CASSFRAGSGNEQFF
DNA: TGTGCCAGCAGCTTTCGAGCGGGGTCCGGGAATGAGCAGTTCTTC

D: TRBD1
J: TRBJ2-3
size: -
V: TRBV10-3
CDR3: CAIRPGQGGDTQYF
DNA: TGTGCCATCAGACCCGGACAGGGGGGGGATACGCAGTATTTT

D: TRBD2
J: TRBJ2-1
size: -
V: TRBV7-9
CDR3: CASSQAGGWRNEQFF
DNA: TGTGCCAGCAGCCAAGCGGGAGGGTGGAGGAATGAGCAGTTCTTC

D: TRBD1
J: TRBJ2-2
size: -
V: TRBV7-2
CDR3: CASSLANRGHSTGELFF
DNA: TGTGCCAGCAGCTTAGCAAACAGGGGGCACAGCACCGGGGAGCTGTTTTTT

D: -
J: TRBJ2-3
size: -
V: TRBV6-5
CDR3: CASTAGSDTQYF
DNA: TGTGCCAGCACCGCCGGTTCAGATACGCAGTATTTT

D: -
J: TRBJ2-7
size: once
V: TRBV5-1
CDR3: CASSSGNYEQYF
DNA: TGCGCCAGCAGTTCCGGGAACTACGAGCAGTACTTC

D: TRBD1
J: TRBJ1-5
size: -
V: TRBV18
CDR3: CASSPLGQGFQQPQHF
DNA: TGTGCCAGCTCACCTCTGGGACAGGGTTTCCAGCAGCCCCAGCATTTT

D: TRBD1
J: TRBJ2-7
size: few
V: TRBV10-3
CDR3: CAISEPGTGFPHEQYF
DNA: TGTGCCATCAGTGAGCCCGGGACAGGTTTCCCCCACGAGCAGTACTTC

D: -
J: TRBJ2-5
size: -
V: TRBV7-8
CDR3: CASSLFARKDAGSRETQYF
DNA: TGTGCCAGCAGCTTATTCGCCAGAAAAGACGCGGGATCCCGAGAGACCCAGTACTTC

D: TRBD2
J: TRBJ2-2
size: -
V: TRBV18
CDR3: CASSPQGLAGGTGELFF
DNA: TGTGCCAGCTCACCACAGGGACTAGCGGGAGGAACCGGGGAGCTGTTTTTT

D: -
J: TRBJ1-3
size: -
V: TRBV6-5
CDR3: CASSTAGSPGNTIYF
DNA: TGTGCCAGCAGCACCGCGGGTAGCCCTGGAAACACCATATATTTT

D: TRBD1
J: TRBJ2-1
size: -
V: TRBV27
CDR3: CASSRGQGSHNEQFF
DNA: TGTGCCAGCAGTCGGGGACAGGGGTCTCACAATGAGCAGTTCTTC

D: -
J: TRBJ1-5
size: -
V: TRBV6-5
CDR3: CASSLQYNSNQPQHF
DNA: TGTGCCAGCAGTTTACAGTACAATAGCAATCAGCCCCAGCATTTT

D: TRBD1
J: TRBJ2-5
size: -
V: TRBV7-3
CDR3: CASSLNGQGFRETQYF
DNA: TGTGCCAGCAGCTTAAATGGACAGGGGTTTAGAGAGACCCAGTACTTC

D: -
J: TRBJ1-3
size: -
V: TRBV9
CDR3: CASSVGRVSGNTIYF
DNA: TGTGCCAGCAGCGTAGGACGGGTCTCTGGAAACACCATATATTTT

D: TRBD2
J: TRBJ2-3
size: -
V: TRBV4-1
CDR3: CASSQGMTSGGSTDTQYF
DNA: TGCGCCAGCAGCCAAGGAATGACTAGCGGGGGGAGCACAGATACGCAGTATTTT

D: -
J: TRBJ1-2
size: -
V: TRBV11-2
CDR3: CASSLVPTVYGYTF
DNA: TGTGCCAGCAGCTTAGTCCCCACAGTCTATGGCTACACCTTC

D: -
J: TRBJ1-4
size: -
V: TRBV7-8
CDR3: CASSLNWGQGEKLFF
DNA: TGTGCCAGCAGCTTGAATTGGGGGCAGGGTGAAAAACTGTTTTTT

D: TRBD1
J: TRBJ1-6
size: -
V: TRBV19
CDR3: CASSIQGARNSPLHF
DNA: TGTGCCAGTAGTATTCAGGGGGCCCGTAATTCACCCCTCCACTTT

D: TRBD1
J: TRBJ1-5
size: few
V: TRBV28
CDR3: CASSPGQGYQPQHF
DNA: TGTGCCAGCAGTCCGGGACAGGGTTATCAGCCCCAGCATTTT

D: TRBD2
J: TRBJ2-1
size: -
V: TRBV24-1
CDR3: CATSTLAGETFSEQFF
DNA: TGTGCCACCAGTACCCTAGCGGGAGAGACTTTTAGTGAGCAGTTCTTC